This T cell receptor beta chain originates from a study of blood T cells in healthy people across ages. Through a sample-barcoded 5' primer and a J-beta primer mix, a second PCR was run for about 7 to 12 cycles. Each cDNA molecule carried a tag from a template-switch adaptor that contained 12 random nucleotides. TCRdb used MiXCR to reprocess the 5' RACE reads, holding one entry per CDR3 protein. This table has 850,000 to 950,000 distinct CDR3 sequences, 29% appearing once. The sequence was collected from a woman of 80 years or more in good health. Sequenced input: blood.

CDR3 protein: CASSVGGGQGHEKLFF. CDR3 sequence (DNA): TGTGCCAGCAGCGTAGGAGGGGGACAGGGTCACGAAAAACTGTTTTTT. The V call is TRBV9, the J call TRBJ1-4; TRBD1 aligns across 9 bases. V lost 0 bases, J lost 8 bases, and 8 bases stayed unmatched. The CDR3 consists of 16 residues. Germline V CDR1 and CDR2: SGDLS, YYNGEE.